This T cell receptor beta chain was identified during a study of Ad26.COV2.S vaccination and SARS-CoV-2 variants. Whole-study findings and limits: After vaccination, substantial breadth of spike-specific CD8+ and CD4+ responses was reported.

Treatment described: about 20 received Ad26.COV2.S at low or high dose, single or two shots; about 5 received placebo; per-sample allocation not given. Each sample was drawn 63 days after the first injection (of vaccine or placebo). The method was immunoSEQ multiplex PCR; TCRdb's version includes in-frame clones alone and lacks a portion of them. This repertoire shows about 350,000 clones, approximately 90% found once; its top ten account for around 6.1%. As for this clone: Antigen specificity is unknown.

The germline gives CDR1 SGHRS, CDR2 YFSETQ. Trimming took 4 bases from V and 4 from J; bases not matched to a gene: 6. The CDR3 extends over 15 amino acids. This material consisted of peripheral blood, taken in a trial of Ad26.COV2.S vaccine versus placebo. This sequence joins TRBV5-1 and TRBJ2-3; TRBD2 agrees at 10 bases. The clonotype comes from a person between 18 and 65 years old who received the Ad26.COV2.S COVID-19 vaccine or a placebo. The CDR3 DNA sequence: TGCGCCAGCAGCCTGCTACTAGCGGGGTCAGATACGCAGTATTTT. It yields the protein CASSLLLAGSDTQYF.